The present entry profiles one T cell receptor (beta chain) with its context. What it binds is not known. The data are from a study of Ad26.COV2.S vaccination and SARS-CoV-2 variants. Findings of the study overall: From the TCR breadth and depth analyses, total T cell responses may have been underestimated. Participants given vaccine showed non-spike TCR breadth similar to that of placebo recipients. Reported findings describe substantial breadth in spike-specific CD8+ and CD4+ T cell responses following vaccination.

The CDR3 length is 13 residues. Trimming took 7 bases from V and 2 from J; bases not matched to a gene: 4. Germline CDR1 ENHRY, CDR2 SYGVKD. The table came from immunoSEQ multiplex PCR; TCRdb's copy has only in-frame clones and leaves some out. Among 300,000 to 400,000 clones listed, just over 90% were seen once. The material sequenced was peripheral blood, taken after recovery from COVID-19. The chain recombines TRBV10-3 with TRBJ2-7, with TRBD1 matching over 8 bases. This clonotype was obtained from a human donor who had recovered from COVID-19. CDR3 DNA: TGTGCCATCAAACAGGGGGTTACCTACGAGCAGTACTTC. This sequence encodes CAIKQGVTYEQYF.